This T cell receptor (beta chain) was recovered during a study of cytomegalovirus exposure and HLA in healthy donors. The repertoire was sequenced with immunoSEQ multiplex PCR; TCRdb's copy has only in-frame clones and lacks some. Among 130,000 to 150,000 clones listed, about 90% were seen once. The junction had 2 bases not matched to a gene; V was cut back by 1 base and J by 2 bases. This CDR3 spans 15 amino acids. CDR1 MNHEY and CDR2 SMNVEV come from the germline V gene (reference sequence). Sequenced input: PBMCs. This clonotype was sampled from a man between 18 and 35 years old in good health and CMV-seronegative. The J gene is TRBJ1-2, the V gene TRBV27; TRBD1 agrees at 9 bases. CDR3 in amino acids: CASSLFGTGNYGYTF. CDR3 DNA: TGTGCCAGCAGTTTATTCGGGACAGGGAACTATGGCTACACCTTC.